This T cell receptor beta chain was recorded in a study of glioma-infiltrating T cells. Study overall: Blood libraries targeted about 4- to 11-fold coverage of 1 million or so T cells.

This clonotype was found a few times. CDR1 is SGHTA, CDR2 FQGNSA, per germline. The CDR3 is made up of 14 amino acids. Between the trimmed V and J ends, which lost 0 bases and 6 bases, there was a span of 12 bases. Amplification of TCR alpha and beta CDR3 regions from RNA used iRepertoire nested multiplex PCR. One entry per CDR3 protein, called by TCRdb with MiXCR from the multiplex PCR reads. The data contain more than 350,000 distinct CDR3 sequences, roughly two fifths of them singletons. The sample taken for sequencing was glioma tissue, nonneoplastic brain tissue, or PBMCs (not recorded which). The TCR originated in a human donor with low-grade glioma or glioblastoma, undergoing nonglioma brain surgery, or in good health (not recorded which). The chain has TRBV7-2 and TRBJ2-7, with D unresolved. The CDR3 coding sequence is TGTGCCAGCAGCTTAGCCCTTCTCGGAAGCGAGCAGTACTTC. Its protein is CASSLALLGSEQYF.